The 21 T cell receptor beta chains given below trace back to one sample, sequenced in a study of cytomegalovirus exposure and HLA in healthy donors. The PCR made use of 60 Vbeta and 13 Jbeta primers. Repertoires were generated with immunoSEQ multiplex PCR, while TCRdb's copy carries only in-frame clones and drops some. The table includes under 200,000 clones, over 70% detected once. Source material: PBMCs. These receptors all stem from a man younger than 30 in good health and CMV-seropositive.

The chain recombines TRBV7-8 with TRBJ1-5, with 8 bases aligning to TRBD1. The CDR3 covers 16 residues. V shed 5 bases, J shed 3 bases, and the junction held 9 bases outside the gene matches. Germline V gene sequence: CDR1 SGHVS, CDR2 FQNEAQ. The CDR3 sequence: CASSPRTGPANQPQHF. Written as DNA, the CDR3 is TGTGCCAGCAGCCCCAGGACAGGGCCGGCCAATCAGCCCCAGCATTTT.

This clone has more than one count but fewer than ten. The chain joins TRBV6-6 to TRBJ1-6; the D gene is possibly TRBD1 (6 bases). The CDR3 is 14 residues long. Trimming took off 5 bases at V and 5 bases at J, with 10 bases between the two ends. Germline values: CDR1 MNHNY, CDR2 SVGAGI (reference sequence). In DNA, the CDR3 is TGTGCCAGCAGTGGACAGAACAATAATTCACCCCTCCACTTT. Its protein product is CASSGQNNNSPLHF.

This clone was picked up one time. This rearrangement joins TRBV11-2 to TRBJ2-2, with 7 bases aligning to TRBD1. This CDR3 comprises 17 residues. After removal of 7 bases from V and 0 bases from J, the junction contained 11 bases not matched to a gene. The germline gives CDR1 SGHAT, CDR2 FQNNGV. Written as DNA, the CDR3 is TGTGCCAGCACCCTTATGACAGGGTTGGCGAACACCGGGGAGCTGTTTTTT. Amino acid sequence: CASTLMTGLANTGELFF.

The chain uses TRBV4-2 and TRBJ1-6; D remains ambiguous. CDR1 LGHNA and CDR2 YNFKEQ come from the germline V gene. The ends were cut back, 1 base at V and 7 bases at J, with 5 bases in the middle. CDR3 length equals 13 residues. The CDR3 DNA sequence: TGTGCCAGCAGCCAAGCCTTAAATTCACCCCTCCACTTT. As protein: CASSQALNSPLHF.

The chain employs TRBV4-1 and TRBJ2-7; weak D call: TRBD1 (5 bases). The CDR3 extends over 15 amino acids. V shed 1 base and J shed 4 bases, with 14 bases lying between them. Germline values: CDR1 MGHRA, CDR2 YSYEKL. The chain's CDR3 is CASSQVTGDQYEQYF. CDR3 DNA sequence: TGCGCCAGCAGCCAAGTTACAGGTGACCAATACGAGCAGTACTTC.

The gene calls are TRBV7-2 and TRBJ1-5; 10 bases are a match to TRBD1. The CDR3 has 18 residues. Trimming cost V 1 base and J 6 bases; bases outside gene matches: 12. CDR1 is SGHTA and CDR2 is FQGNSA in the germline V gene. The CDR3 DNA reads as TGTGCCAGCAGCTTAGAATACGGCGACAGGGGGCTCATTCAGCCCCAGCATTTT. Translating it yields CASSLEYGDRGLIQPQHF.

CDR3 coding DNA: TGTGCCAGCAGCTTGGGACTAGCGGCAAACTACGAGCAGTACTTC. Its translation is CASSLGLAANYEQYF. The V call is TRBV5-4, the J call TRBJ2-7; 9 bases are shared with TRBD2. V gave up 0 bases and J gave up 3 bases; unmatched junction bases: 4. The CDR3 is 15 residues long. Germline V gene data show CDR1 as SGHNT and CDR2 as YYREEE (reference sequence).

The V call is TRBV7-8, the J call TRBJ1-5; the match to TRBD1 covers 7 bases. With V trimmed by 0 bases and J by 10 bases, 3 bases remained unmatched. The CDR3 contains 13 residues. Germline CDR1 is SGHVS and CDR2 is FQNEAQ. The CDR3 protein is CASSLAGQSPQHF. For the CDR3, the DNA is TGTGCCAGCAGCTTAGCGGGACAGTCCCCCCAGCATTTT.

V and J are TRBV30 and TRBJ2-7; 8 positions match TRBD1. The V gene's germline CDR1 is GTSNPN and CDR2 SVGIG (reference sequence). This CDR3 is built from 14 residues. V lost 0 bases and J lost 2; bases outside the gene matches: 3. The CDR3 region is CAWSVGDRTYEQYF. In DNA, the CDR3 is TGTGCCTGGAGTGTAGGGGACAGGACCTACGAGCAGTACTTC.

DNA for the CDR3: TGTGCCACCAGCAGAGATCAGGGGACCCAAAACATTCAGTACTTC. As protein: CATSRDQGTQNIQYF. The rearrangement links TRBV15 to TRBJ2-4, with a weak D call TRBD1 (6 bases). Germline V lookup: CDR1 LNHNV, CDR2 YYDKDF (reference sequence). The CDR3 is 15 amino acids. V lost 0 bases and J lost 5, with 11 bases in between.

V and J are TRBV11-2 and TRBJ2-1; D unclear. Trimming removed 5 bases from V and 4 bases from J, with 15 bases in between. Germline lookup yields CDR1 SGHAT and CDR2 FQNNGV. The CDR3 is 15 residues long. The CDR3 spells CASSIRQSQYNEQFF. CDR3 bases: TGTGCCAGCAGCATAAGACAATCGCAGTACAATGAGCAGTTCTTC.

This clone was seen only once. This rearrangement joins TRBV2 to TRBJ2-7; D not resolved. The CDR3 sequence is 14 residues long. Germline V CDR1 and CDR2: SNHLY, FYNNEI. Deletions cut 6 bases from V and 0 bases from J, with 12 bases between. CDR3 in DNA: TGTGCCAGCAGGCGGTCCGTGAGCTCCTACGAGCAGTACTTC. The encoded protein is CASRRSVSSYEQYF.

As concerns this clone: Other DNA sequences in this specimen translate into the identical CDR3. V is TRBV10-3 and J is TRBJ1-5, with 8 bases matching TRBD1. This CDR3 contains 14 residues. Germline V gene sequence: CDR1 ENHRY, CDR2 SYGVKD. The junction had 5 bases not matched to a gene; V was cut back by 3 bases and J by 7 bases. In DNA, the CDR3 is TGTGCCATCAGTGAACAGGGGGAAGGGCAGCCCCAGCATTTT. Amino acids: CAISEQGEGQPQHF.

The CDR3 region is CAWTTLGQGSPLHF. For the CDR3, the DNA is TGTGCCTGGACAACGCTTGGGCAGGGCTCACCCCTCCACTTT. The gene calls are TRBV30 and TRBJ1-6, with D maybe TRBD1 (5 bases). The CDR3 has 14 residues. Looked up from germline, CDR1 is GTSNPN and CDR2 is SVGIG (reference sequence). The V end was cut by 4 bases, the J end by 10 bases, with 17 bases between.

The chain couples TRBV6-6 to TRBJ1-5; D call uncertain. Trimming took 6 bases from V and 7 from J, leaving 13 bases between them. Germline values: CDR1 MNHNY, CDR2 SVGAGI (reference sequence). CDR3 length: 13 residues. The chain's CDR3 is CASSTTDEQPQHF. CDR3 sequence (DNA): TGTGCCAGCAGCACCACAGATGAACAGCCCCAGCATTTT.

The CDR3, as DNA: TGTGCCAGCTCACCAGAGACTAGCGGGAGGGCCATGAACACCGGGGAGCTGTTTTTT. It codes for CASSPETSGRAMNTGELFF. The rearrangement joins TRBV18 to TRBJ2-2; 14 bases match TRBD2. Per germline, CDR1 KGHSH and CDR2 LQKENI. This CDR3 is 19 amino acids long. The ends lost 2 bases at V and 1 base at J; junction bases unmatched: 6.

This clone appeared once. The rearrangement joins TRBV7-9 to TRBJ1-2; D perhaps matches TRBD1 (5 bases). The CDR3 runs to 14 residues. Germline CDR1 SEHNR, CDR2 FQNEAQ (reference sequence). Trimming took off 4 bases at V and 8 bases at J, with 17 bases between the two ends. The CDR3, as DNA: TGTGCCAGCAGCTGGGGACCGGGGGGTCGAGGCTACACCTTC. It yields the protein CASSWGPGGRGYTF.

The CDR3: CASSLAGTLNTEAFF. The CDR3, as DNA: TGTGCCAGCAGTCTTGCCGGGACACTGAACACTGAAGCTTTCTTT. V and J are TRBV5-6 and TRBJ1-1; D may be TRBD1 (6 bases). The CDR3 loop spans 15 amino acids. Germline assignment: CDR1 SGHDT and CDR2 YYEEEE. Trimming left V 5 bases short and J 0 bases short, with 14 bases between. Drawing the rest from reference TRBV5-6 and TRBJ1-1, the complete variable domain is DAGVTQSPTHLIKTRGQQVTLRCSPKSGHDTVSWYQQALGQGPQFIFQYYEEEERQRGNFPDRFSGHQFPNYSSELNVNALLLGDSALYLCASSLAGTLNTEAFFGQGTRLTVV.

The rearrangement uses TRBV6-1 and TRBJ1-1, with D hard to call. Germline V lookup: CDR1 MNHNS, CDR2 SASEGT. The CDR3 is 14 residues long. Trimming removed 3 bases at V and 1 base at J, with 9 bases between. DNA of the CDR3: TGTGCCAGCAGTGAGGCTAGTGGGAACACTGAAGCTTTCTTT. This sequence encodes CASSEASGNTEAFF.

The gene calls are TRBV4-2 and TRBJ1-5, with D maybe TRBD1 (5 bases). The V gene lost 3 bases and the J gene lost 3 bases, with 9 bases spanning the gap. The CDR3 has 14 residues. Germline V CDR1 and CDR2: LGHNA, YNFKEQ. The CDR3 nucleotides read TGTGCCAGCAGCCAGTCGGACAACAATCAGCCCCAGCATTTT. It translates to CASSQSDNNQPQHF.

This clone was seen a handful of times. The chain has TRBV7-2 and TRBJ1-2; the match to TRBD1 covers 12 bases. Trimming at V came to 2 bases and at J to 4 bases, leaving 5 bases not matched to a gene. This CDR3 is built from 16 residues. CDR1 and CDR2 from the germline V gene are SGHTA and FQGNSA. The CDR3 DNA sequence: TGTGCCAGCAGCTTACTTGGGACAGGGGGCGTCTATGGCTACACCTTC. As protein: CASSLLGTGGVYGYTF.